The present TCR beta chain was sequenced within a study of OX40 agonist ivuxolimab in advanced cancers. The protocol was immunoSEQ multiplex PCR, while the TCRdb copy is restricted to in-frame clones and leaves out a portion. Counted here are tens of thousands of clones, 84% occurring once; the ten biggest clones make up roughly 2.5%. V lost 4 bases and J lost 2, with 2 bases in between. The CDR3 is made up of 11 amino acids. Per the germline V gene, CDR1 is SGHAT and CDR2 is FQNNGV. Sample: CD4+ or CD8+ T cells sorted from blood, taken in a trial of the OX40 agonist ivuxolimab. J is TRBJ2-5 and V is TRBV11-2; D not resolved. The receptor was isolated from an adult with an advanced solid tumor such as melanoma, head and neck, liver or kidney cancer. CDR3 residues: CASSSQETQYF. DNA of the CDR3: TGTGCCAGCAGCTCACAAGAGACCCAGTACTTC.